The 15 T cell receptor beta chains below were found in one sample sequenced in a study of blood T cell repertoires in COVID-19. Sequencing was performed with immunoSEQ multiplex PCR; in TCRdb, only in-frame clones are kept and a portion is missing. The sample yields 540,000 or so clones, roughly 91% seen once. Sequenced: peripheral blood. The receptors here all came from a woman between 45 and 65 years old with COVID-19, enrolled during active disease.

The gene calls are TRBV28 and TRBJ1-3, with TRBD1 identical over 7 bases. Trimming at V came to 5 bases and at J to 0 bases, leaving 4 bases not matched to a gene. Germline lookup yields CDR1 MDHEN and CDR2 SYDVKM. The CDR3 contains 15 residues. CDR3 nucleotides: TGTGCCAGCAGTGCCAGGGACAGCTCTGGAAACACCATATATTTT. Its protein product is CASSARDSSGNTIYF.

The CDR3 is CASSRAGGGDEQFF. CDR3 sequence (DNA): TGCGCCAGCAGCCGAGCTGGGGGGGGCGATGAGCAGTTCTTC. The chain joins TRBV4-1 to TRBJ2-1, with D perhaps matching TRBD2 (7 bases). The CDR3 runs 14 residues. The V and J ends lost 4 bases and 8 bases respectively, with 15 bases between them. Germline V gene data show CDR1 as MGHRA and CDR2 as YSYEKL.

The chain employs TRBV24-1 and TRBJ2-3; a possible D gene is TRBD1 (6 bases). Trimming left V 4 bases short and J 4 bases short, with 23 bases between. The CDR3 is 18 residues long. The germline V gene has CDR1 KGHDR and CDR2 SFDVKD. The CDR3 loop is CATSDPIRQEEAADTQYF. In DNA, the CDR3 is TGTGCCACCAGTGACCCTATCCGACAGGAGGAAGCGGCAGATACGCAGTATTTT.

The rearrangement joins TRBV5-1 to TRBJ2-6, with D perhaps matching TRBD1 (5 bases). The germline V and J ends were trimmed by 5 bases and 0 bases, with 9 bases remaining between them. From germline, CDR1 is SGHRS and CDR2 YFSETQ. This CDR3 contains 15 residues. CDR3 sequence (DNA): TGCGCCAGCAGGTCAGGGTACTCTGGGGCCAACGTCCTGACTTTC. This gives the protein CASRSGYSGANVLTF.

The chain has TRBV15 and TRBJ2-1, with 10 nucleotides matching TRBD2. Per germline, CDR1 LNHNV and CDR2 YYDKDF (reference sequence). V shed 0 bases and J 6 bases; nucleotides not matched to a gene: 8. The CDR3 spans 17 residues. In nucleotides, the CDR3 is TGTGCCACCAGCAGAGATGTCCGACTAGCGGGCCCCAATGAGCAGTTCTTC. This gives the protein CATSRDVRLAGPNEQFF.

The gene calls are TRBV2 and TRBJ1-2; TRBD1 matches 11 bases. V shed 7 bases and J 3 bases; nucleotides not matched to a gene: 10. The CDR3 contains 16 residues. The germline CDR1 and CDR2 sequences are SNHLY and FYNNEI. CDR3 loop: CASTLDRGLGDYGYTF. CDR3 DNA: TGTGCCAGCACCCTGGACAGGGGGCTGGGGGACTATGGCTACACCTTC.

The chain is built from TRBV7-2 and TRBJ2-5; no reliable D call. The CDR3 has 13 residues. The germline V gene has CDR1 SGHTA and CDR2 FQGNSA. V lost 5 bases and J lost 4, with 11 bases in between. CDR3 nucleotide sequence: TGTGCCAGCAGCCCCCGAGCAGGAGAGACCCAGTACTTC. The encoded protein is CASSPRAGETQYF. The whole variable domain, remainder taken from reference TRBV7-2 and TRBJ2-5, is GAGVSQSPSNKVTEKGKDVELRCDPISGHTALYWYRQSLGQGLEFLIYFQGNSAPDKSGLPSDRFSAERTGGSVSTLTIQRTQQEDSAVYLCASSPRAGETQYFGPGTRLLVL.

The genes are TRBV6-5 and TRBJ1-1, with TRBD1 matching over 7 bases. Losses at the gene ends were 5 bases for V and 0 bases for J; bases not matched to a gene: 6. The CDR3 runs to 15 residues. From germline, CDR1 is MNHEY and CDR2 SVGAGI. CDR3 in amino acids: CASSIPGQMNTEAFF. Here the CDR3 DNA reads TGTGCCAGCAGTATCCCGGGACAGATGAACACTGAAGCTTTCTTT.

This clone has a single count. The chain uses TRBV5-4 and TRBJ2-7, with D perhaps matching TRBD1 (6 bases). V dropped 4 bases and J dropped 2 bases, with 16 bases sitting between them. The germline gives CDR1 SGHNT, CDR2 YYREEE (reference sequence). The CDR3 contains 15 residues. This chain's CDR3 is CASSILKGDTYEQYF. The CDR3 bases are TGTGCCAGCAGCATACTAAAGGGGGATACCTACGAGCAGTACTTC. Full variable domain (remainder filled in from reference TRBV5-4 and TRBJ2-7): ETGVTQSPTHLIKTRGQQVTLRCSSQSGHNTVSWYQQALGQGPQFIFQYYREEENGRGNFPPRFSGLQFPNYSSELNVNALELDDSALYLCASSILKGDTYEQYFGPGTRLTVT.

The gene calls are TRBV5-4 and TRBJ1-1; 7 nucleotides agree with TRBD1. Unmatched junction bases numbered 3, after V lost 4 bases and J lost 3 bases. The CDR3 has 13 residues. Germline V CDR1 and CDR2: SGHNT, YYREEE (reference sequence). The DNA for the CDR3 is TGTGCCAGCAGCCCAGGACAGGACACTGAAGCTTTCTTT. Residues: CASSPGQDTEAFF.

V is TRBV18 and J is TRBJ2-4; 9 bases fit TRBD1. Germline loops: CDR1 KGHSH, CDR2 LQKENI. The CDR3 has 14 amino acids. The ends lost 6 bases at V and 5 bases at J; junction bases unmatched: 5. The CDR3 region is CASSPGTGQNIQYF. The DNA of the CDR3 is TGTGCCAGCTCTCCCGGGACAGGGCAAAACATTCAGTACTTC.

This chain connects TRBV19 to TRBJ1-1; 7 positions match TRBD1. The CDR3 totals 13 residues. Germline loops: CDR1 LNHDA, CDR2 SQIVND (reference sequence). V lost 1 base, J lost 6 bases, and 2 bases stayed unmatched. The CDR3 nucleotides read TGTGCCAGTAGTATAGCCAGGGGGGCTGAAGCTTTCTTT. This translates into CASSIARGAEAFF. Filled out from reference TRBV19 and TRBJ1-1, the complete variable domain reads DGGITQSPKYLFRKEGQNVTLSCEQNLNHDAMYWYRQDPGQGLRLIYYSQIVNDFQKGDIAEGYSVSREKKESFPLTVTSAQKNPTAFYLCASSIARGAEAFFGQGTRLTVV.

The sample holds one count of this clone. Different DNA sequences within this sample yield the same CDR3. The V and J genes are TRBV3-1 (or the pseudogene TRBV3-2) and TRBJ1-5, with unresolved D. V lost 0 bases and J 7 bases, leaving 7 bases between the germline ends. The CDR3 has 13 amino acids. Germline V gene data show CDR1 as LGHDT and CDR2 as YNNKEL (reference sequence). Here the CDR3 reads CASSQDLSQPQHF. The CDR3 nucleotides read TGTGCCAGCAGCCAAGATTTATCCCAGCCCCAGCATTTT.

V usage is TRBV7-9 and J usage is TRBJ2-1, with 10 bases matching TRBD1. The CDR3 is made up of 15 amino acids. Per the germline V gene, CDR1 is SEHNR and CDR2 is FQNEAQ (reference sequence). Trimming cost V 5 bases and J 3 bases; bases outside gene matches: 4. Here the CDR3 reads CASSPGQGYYNEQFF. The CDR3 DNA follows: TGTGCCAGCAGCCCGGGACAGGGGTACTACAATGAGCAGTTCTTC.

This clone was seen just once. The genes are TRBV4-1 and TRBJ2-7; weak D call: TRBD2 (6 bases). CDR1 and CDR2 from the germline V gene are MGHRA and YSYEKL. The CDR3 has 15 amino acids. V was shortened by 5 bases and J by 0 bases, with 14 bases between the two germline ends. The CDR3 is CASSSLVGGSYEQYF. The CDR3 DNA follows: TGCGCCAGCAGCTCATTAGTCGGGGGCTCCTACGAGCAGTACTTC.